The clone carrying this T cell receptor beta chain was recorded at least ten times. What it recognizes is unknown. The CDR3 contains 12 residues. CDR1 is DFQATT and CDR2 is SNEGSKA in the germline V gene (reference sequence). V was cut by 0 bases and J by 2 bases, with 1 base left in between. The sample belongs to a study of T cells after yellow fever vaccination. Study-wide findings and caveats: The CD4 compartment and the CD8 compartment contained a small share of clonotypes in common. A weaker secondary response peaked on day 5, the primary on day 15.

Each CDR3 protein is one row after TCRdb ran MiXCR on the 5' RACE reads. The table has fewer than 350,000 distinct CDR3 sequences, around 4.3% seen once; the top ten hold approximately 19%. This specimen consisted of PBMCs, obtained 15 days after the yellow fever booster vaccination. This receptor was obtained from a man aged 18-30 years who received the YFV17D yellow fever vaccine. The J gene is TRBJ2-2, the V gene TRBV20-1; D is undetermined. CDR3 in amino acids: CSARENTGELFF. The CDR3 nucleotides are TGCAGTGCTAGAGAAAACACCGGGGAGCTGTTTTTT.